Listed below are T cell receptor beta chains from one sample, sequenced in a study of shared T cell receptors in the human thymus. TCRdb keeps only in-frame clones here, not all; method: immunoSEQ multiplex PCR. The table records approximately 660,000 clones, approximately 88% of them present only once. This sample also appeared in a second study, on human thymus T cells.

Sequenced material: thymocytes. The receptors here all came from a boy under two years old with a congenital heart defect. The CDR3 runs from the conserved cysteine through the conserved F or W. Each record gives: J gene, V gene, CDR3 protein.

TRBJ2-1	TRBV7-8	CASSTLAEDEQFF
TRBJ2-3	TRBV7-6	CASSLGTSGRQHTQYF
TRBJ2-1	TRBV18	CASSRTSGIRRLYNEQFF
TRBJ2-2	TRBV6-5	CASSYYREIGTGELFF
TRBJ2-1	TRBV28	CASSWGGDEQFF
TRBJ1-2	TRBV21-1	CASSKGQGGGYGYTF
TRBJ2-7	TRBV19	CASSAYWRGTPYEQYF
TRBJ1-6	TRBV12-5	CASGLTIQGDHSPLHF
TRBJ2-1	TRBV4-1	CASSQDRLAGADNEQFF
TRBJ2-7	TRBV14	CASSQEELAGRTSYEQYF
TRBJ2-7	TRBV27	CAWRVSSYEQYF
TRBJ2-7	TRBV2	CASRGLAGTEQYF
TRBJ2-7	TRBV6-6	CASSPLRGNEQYF
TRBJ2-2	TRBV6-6	CASSSSPEGELFF
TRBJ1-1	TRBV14	CASSQGTGEDTEAFF
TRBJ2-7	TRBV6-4	CASSGSKAPHAYEQYF
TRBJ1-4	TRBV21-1	CASSTRATNEKLFF
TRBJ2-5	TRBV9	CASSVGDRNPQETQYF
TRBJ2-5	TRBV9	CASSVRREGEETQYF
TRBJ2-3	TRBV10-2	CASAPGDTQYF
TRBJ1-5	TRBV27	CASSSRVSNQPQHF
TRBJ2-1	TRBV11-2	CASSPGQGAYEQFF
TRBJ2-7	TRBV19	CASSLRSTYEQYF
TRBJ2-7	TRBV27	CASSSLAGATYEQYF
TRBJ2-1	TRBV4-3	CASSQDGGTSGRAPRNEQFF
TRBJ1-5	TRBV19	CASMGVRGETQHF
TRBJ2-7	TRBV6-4	CASSPTGTSGPYEQYF
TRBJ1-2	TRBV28	CATSVCEGGYTF
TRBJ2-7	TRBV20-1	CSANRHDVWYF